The clone carrying this TCR beta chain has more than one count but fewer than ten. Its matching antigen is unknown. The sample comes from a study of T-cell reconstitution after alpha-beta-depleted transplantation in children. Trimming shortened V by 6 bases and J by 0 bases, and 7 bases separated the two germline ends. Looked up from germline, CDR1 is DFQATT and CDR2 is SNEGSKA (reference sequence). The CDR3 is 12 residues long. Study-level findings and limits: Several hundred expanded graft clones reportedly gave rise to the alpha-beta T cells present about two months after transplant. T-cell numbers and diversity, one year after transplant, stemmed largely from T cells that were newly produced. Surviving recipient T cells and thymic progenitors accounted for the high day-60 TCRbeta diversity observed in some patients.

For TCRbeta, the library was prepared with unique molecular identifiers. TCRdb re-analysed the PCR reads in MiXCR, keeping a single row per CDR3 protein. This table has around 580,000 distinct CDR3 sequences, roughly a quarter appearing once. This sequence originates from a boy younger than two with Wiskott-Aldrich syndrome, due to receive a stem cell transplant. The material was PBMCs, obtained before TCRalphabeta/CD19-depleted stem cell transplant. This chain joins TRBV20-1 and TRBJ2-3, with D uncertain. The CDR3 is CSAPTSTDTQYF. CDR3 DNA sequence: TGCAGTGCACCGACTAGCACAGATACGCAGTATTTT.